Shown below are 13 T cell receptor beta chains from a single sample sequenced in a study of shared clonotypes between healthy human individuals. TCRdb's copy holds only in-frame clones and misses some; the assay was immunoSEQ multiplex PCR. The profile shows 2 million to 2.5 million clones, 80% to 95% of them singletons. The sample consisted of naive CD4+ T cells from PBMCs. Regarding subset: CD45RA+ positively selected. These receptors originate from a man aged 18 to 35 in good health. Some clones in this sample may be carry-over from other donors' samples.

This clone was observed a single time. CDR3 sequence reads: CASSSAGTSGETQYF. CDR3 in DNA: TGTGCCAGCAGTTCTGCCGGGACTAGCGGGGAGACCCAGTACTTC. The J gene is TRBJ2-5, the V gene TRBV9, with 12 bases lining up with TRBD2. The CDR3 covers 15 residues. In germline, CDR1 is SGDLS, CDR2 YYNGEE. The J segment lost 5 bases and the V segment lost 5 bases, leaving 7 bases of the junction unmatched.

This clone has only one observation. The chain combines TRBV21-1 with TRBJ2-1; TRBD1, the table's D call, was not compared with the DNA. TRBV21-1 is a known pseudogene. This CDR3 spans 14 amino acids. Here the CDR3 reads CASSTVSSYNEQFF. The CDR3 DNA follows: TGTGCCAGCAGCACTGTCAGCTCCTACAATGAGCAGTTCTTC.

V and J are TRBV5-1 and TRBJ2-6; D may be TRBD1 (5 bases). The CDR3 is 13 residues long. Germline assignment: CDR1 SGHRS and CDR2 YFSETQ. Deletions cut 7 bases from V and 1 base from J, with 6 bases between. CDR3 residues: CASRQSGANVLTF. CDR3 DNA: TGCGCCAGCCGACAGTCTGGGGCCAACGTCCTGACTTTC.

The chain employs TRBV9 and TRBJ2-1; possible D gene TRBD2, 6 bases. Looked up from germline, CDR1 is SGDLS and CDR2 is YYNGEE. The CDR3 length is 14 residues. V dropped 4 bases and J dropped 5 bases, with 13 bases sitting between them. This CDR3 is CASSRDWRDNEQFF. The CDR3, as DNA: TGTGCCAGCAGCCGGGACTGGAGGGACAATGAGCAGTTCTTC.

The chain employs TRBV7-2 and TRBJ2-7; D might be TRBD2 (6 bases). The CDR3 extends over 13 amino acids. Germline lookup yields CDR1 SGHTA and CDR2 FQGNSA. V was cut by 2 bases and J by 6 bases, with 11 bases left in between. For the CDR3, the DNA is TGTGCCAGCAGCTTACGCCGGGGAGGCGAGCAGTACTTC. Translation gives CASSLRRGGEQYF.

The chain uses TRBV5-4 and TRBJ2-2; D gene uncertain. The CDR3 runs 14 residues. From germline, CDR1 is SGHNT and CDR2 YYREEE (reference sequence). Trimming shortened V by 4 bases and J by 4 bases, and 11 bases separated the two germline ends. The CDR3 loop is CASSVDFATGELFF. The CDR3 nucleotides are TGTGCCAGCAGCGTAGACTTTGCCACCGGGGAGCTGTTTTTT.

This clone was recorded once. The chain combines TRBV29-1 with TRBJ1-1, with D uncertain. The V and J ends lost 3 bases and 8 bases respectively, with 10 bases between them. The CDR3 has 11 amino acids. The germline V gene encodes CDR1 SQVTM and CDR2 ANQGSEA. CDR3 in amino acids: CSVDRRVEAFF. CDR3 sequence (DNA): TGCAGCGTTGACCGGAGGGTCGAAGCTTTCTTT. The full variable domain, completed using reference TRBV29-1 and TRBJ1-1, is SAVISQKPSRDICQRGTSLTIQCQVDSQVTMMFWYRQQPGQSLTLIATANQGSEATYESGFVIDKFPISRPNLTFSTLTVSNMSPEDSSIYLCSVDRRVEAFFGQGTRLTVV.

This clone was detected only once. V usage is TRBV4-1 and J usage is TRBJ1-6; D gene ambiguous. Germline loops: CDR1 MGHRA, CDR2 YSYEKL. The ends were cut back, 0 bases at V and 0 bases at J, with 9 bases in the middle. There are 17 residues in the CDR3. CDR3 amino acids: CASSQDVSYSYNSPLHF. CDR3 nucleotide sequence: TGCGCCAGCAGCCAAGATGTGAGTTACTCCTATAATTCACCCCTCCACTTT.

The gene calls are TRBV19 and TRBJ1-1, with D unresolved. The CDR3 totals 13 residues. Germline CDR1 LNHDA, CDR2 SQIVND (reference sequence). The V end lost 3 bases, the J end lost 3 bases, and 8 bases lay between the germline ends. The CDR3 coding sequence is TGTGCCAGTAGTATGGAAGGGTACACTGAAGCTTTCTTT. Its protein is CASSMEGYTEAFF. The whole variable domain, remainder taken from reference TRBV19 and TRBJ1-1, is DGGITQSPKYLFRKEGQNVTLSCEQNLNHDAMYWYRQDPGQGLRLIYYSQIVNDFQKGDIAEGYSVSREKKESFPLTVTSAQKNPTAFYLCASSMEGYTEAFFGQGTRLTVV.

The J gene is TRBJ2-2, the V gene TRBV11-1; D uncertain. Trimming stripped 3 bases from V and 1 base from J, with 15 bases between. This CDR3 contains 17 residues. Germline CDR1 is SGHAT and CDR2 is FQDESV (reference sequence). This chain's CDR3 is CASSFLLGTMNTGELFF. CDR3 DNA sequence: TGTGCCAGCAGCTTTTTGCTGGGAACCATGAACACCGGGGAGCTGTTTTTT.

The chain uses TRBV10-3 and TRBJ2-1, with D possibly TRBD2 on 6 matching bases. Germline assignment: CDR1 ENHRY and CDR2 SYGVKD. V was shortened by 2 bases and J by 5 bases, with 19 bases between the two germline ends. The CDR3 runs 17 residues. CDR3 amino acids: CAISERNPGLGHNEQFF. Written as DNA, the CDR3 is TGTGCCATCAGTGAGCGAAATCCGGGACTGGGGCACAATGAGCAGTTCTTC.

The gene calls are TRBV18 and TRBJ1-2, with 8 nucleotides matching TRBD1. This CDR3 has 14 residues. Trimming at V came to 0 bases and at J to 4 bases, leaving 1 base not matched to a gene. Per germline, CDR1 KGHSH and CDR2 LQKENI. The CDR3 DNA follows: TGTGCCAGCTCACCACCGGGACAGGCCTATGGCTACACCTTC. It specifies CASSPPGQAYGYTF.

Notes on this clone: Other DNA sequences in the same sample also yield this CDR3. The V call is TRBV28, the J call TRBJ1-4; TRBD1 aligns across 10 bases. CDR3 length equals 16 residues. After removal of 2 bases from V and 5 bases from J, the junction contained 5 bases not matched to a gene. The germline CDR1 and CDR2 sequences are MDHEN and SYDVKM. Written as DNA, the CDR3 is TGTGCCAGCAGTTTACTACCGGGACAGGGGAATGAAAAACTGTTTTTT. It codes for CASSLLPGQGNEKLFF.